This T cell receptor beta chain stems from a study of blood T cell repertoires in COVID-19. At the level of the study: All recovered Cohort 3 donors got two negative PCRs, got clearance, or saw symptom resolution.

The table came from immunoSEQ multiplex PCR; TCRdb's copy has only in-frame clones and leaves some out. Of about 210,000 clones listed, roughly 84% are singletons. CDR1 and CDR2 from the germline V gene are MDHEN and SYDVKM. The CDR3 has 14 residues. V lost 4 bases and J lost 5; bases outside the gene matches: 3. Sequenced: PBMCs or T cells enriched from blood (not recorded which). The chain carries TRBV28 and TRBJ1-5, with TRBD1 identical over 9 bases. This TCR was recovered from a young man in a cohort exposed to, infected with or recovered from COVID-19 (not recorded which). As DNA, the CDR3 is TGTGCCAGCAGTTCCGGACAGGGGCATCAGCCCCAGCATTTT. Translating gives CASSSGQGHQPQHF.